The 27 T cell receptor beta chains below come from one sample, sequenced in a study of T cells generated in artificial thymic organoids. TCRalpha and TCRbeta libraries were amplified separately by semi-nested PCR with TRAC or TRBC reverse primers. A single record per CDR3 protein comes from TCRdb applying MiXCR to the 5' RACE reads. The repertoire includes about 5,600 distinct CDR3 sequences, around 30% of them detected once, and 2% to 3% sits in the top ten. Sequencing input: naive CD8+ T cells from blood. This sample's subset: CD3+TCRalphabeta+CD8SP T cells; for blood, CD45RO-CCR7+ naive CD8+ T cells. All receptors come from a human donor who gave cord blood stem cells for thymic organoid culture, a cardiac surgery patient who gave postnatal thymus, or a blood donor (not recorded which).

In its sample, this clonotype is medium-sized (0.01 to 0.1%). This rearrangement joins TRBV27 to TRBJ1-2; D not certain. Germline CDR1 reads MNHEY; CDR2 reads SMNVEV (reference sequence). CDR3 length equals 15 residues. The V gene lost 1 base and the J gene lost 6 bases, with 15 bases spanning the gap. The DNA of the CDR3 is TGTGCCAGCAGTTTATTTGTTGGAGGCACGGATGGCTACACCTTC. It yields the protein CASSLFVGGTDGYTF.

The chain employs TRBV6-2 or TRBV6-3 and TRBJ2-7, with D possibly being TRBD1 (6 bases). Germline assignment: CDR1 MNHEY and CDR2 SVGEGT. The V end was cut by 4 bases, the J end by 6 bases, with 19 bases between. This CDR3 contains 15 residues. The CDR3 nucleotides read TGTGCCAGCAGTTTTGGCCCCGACAGGCGGTCCGAGCAGTACTTC. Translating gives CASSFGPDRRSEQYF.

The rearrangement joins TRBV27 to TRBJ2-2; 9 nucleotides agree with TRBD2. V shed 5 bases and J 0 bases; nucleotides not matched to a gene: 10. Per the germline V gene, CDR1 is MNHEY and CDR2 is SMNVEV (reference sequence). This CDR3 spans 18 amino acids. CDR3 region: CASSPLFAGGPNTGELFF. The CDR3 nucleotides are TGTGCCAGCAGTCCCCTCTTCGCGGGAGGGCCGAACACCGGGGAGCTGTTTTTT.

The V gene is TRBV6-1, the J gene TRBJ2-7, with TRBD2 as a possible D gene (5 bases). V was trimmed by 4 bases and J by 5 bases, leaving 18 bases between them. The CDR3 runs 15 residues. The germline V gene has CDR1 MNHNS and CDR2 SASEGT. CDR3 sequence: CASSGRDLHGDEQYF. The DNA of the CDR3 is TGTGCCAGCAGTGGCCGGGATCTCCATGGGGACGAGCAGTACTTC.

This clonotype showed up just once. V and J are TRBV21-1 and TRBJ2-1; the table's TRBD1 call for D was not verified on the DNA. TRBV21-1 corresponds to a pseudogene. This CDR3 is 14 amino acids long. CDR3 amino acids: CASSKERGYNEQFF. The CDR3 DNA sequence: TGTGCCAGCAGCAAAGAAAGGGGGTACAATGAGCAGTTCTTC.

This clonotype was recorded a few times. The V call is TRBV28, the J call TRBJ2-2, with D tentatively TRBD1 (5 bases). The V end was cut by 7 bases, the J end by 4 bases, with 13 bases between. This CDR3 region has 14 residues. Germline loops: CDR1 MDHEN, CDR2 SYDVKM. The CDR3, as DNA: TGTGCCAGCAATGTGGGGCGCGGCACCGGGGAGCTGTTTTTT. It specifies CASNVGRGTGELFF.

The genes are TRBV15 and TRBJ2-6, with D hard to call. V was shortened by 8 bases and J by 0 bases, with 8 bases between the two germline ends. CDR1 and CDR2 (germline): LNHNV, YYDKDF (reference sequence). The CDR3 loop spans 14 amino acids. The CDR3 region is CATQHSSGANVLTF. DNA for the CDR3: TGTGCCACCCAACACAGCTCTGGGGCCAACGTCCTGACTTTC. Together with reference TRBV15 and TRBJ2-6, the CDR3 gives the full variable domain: DAMVIQNPRYQVTQFGKPVTLSCSQTLNHNVMYWYQQKSSQAPKLLFHYYDKDFNNEADTPDNFQSRRPNTSFCFLDIRSPGLGDTAMYLCATQHSSGANVLTFGAGSRLTVL.

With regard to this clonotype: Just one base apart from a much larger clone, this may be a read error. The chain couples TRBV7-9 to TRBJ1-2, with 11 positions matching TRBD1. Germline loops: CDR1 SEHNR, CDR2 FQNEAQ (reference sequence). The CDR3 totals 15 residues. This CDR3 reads CACSLGPGQGDGYTF. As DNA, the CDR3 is TGTGCCTGCAGCTTAGGCCCGGGACAGGGGGATGGCTACACCTTC.

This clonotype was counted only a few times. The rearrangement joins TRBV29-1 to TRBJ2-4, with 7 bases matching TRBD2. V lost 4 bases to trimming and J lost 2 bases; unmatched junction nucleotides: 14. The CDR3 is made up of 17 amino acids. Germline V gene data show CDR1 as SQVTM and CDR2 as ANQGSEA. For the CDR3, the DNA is TGCAGCGTTGCGTCTAGCGGAGCATCCTCCTCCAAAAACATTCAGTACTTC. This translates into CSVASSGASSSKNIQYF.

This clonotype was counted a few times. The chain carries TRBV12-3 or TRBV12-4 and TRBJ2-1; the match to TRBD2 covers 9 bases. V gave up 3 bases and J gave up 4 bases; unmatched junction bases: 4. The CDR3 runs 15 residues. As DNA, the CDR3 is TGTGCCAGCAGTTTGGCGGGGGGGCCTTACAATGAGCAGTTCTTC. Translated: CASSLAGGPYNEQFF.

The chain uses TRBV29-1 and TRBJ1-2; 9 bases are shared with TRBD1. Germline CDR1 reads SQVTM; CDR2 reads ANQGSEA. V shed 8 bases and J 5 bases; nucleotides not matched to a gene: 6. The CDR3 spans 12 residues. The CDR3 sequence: CSTRGTGYGYTF. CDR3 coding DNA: TGCAGCACGAGAGGGACAGGGTATGGCTACACCTTC.

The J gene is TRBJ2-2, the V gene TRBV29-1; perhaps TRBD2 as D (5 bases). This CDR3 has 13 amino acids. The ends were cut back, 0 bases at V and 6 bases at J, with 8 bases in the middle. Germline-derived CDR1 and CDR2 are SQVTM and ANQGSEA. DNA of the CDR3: TGCAGCGTTGAAGATGAAGCGGCCGGGGAGCTGTTTTTT. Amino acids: CSVEDEAAGELFF.

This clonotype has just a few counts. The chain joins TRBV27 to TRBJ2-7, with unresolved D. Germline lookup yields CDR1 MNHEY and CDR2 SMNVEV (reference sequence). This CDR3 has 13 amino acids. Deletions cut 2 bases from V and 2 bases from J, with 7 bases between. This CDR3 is CASSLTPAYEQYF. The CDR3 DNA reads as TGTGCCAGCAGTTTAACCCCGGCCTACGAGCAGTACTTC.

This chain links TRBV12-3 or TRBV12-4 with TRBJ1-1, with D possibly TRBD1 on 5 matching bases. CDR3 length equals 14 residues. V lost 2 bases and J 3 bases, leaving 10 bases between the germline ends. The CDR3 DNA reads TGTGCCAGCAGTTTATCATGGGGCTACACTGAAGCTTTCTTT. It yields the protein CASSLSWGYTEAFF.

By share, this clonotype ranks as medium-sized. The CDR3 protein is CSVEESSGRPEAFF. In DNA, the CDR3 is TGCAGCGTTGAAGAGTCTTCAGGGAGGCCTGAAGCTTTCTTT. V is TRBV29-1 and J is TRBJ1-1; the D gene is possibly TRBD1 (5 bases). CDR1 SQVTM and CDR2 ANQGSEA come from the germline V gene. The V end lost 0 bases, the J end lost 6 bases, and 14 bases lay between the germline ends. CDR3 length equals 14 residues.

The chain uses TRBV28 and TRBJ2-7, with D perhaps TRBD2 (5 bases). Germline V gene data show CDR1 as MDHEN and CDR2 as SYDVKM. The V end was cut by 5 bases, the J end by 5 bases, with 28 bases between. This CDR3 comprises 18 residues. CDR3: CASSPLAFFEGLEDEQYF. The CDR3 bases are TGTGCCAGCAGTCCTCTCGCTTTTTTCGAGGGATTGGAGGACGAGCAGTACTTC.

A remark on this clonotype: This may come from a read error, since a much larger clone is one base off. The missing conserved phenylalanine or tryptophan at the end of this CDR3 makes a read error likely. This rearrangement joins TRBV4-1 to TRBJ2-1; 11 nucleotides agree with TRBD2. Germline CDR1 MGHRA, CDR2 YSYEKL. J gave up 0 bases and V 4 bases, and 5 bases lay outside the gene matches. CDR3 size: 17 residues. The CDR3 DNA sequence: TGCGCCAGCAGCCCTACTAGCGGGAGTCGCTCCTACAATGAGCAGTTCATC. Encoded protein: CASSPTSGSRSYNEQFI.

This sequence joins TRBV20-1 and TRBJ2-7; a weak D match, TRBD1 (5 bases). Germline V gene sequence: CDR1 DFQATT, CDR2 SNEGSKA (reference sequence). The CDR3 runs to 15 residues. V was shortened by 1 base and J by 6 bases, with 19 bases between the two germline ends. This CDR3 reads CSARALETDLFEQYF. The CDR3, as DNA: TGCAGTGCTAGAGCCTTGGAGACAGACCTCTTCGAGCAGTACTTC.

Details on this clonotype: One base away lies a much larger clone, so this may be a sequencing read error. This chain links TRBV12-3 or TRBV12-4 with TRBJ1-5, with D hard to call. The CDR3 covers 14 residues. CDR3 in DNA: TGTGCCGGCAGTTGGAGCCCGGGTAATCAGCCCCAGCATTTT. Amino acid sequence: CAGSWSPGNQPQHF.

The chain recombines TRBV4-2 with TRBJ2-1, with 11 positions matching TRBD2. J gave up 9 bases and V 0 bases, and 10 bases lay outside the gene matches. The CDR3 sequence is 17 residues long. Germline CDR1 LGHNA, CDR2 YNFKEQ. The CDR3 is CASSQELAGGVTSEQFF. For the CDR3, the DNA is TGTGCCAGCAGCCAAGAGCTAGCGGGGGGCGTCACCAGTGAGCAGTTCTTC.

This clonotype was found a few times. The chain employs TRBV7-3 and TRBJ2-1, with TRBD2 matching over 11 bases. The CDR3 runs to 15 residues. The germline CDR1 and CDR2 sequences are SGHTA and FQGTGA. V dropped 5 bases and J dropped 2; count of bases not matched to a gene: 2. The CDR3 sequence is CASSHSGRAYNEQFF. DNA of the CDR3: TGTGCCAGCAGCCATAGCGGGAGGGCCTACAATGAGCAGTTCTTC.

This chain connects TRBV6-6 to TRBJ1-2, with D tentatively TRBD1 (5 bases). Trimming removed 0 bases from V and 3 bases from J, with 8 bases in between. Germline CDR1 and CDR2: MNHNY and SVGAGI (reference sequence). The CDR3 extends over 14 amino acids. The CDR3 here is CASSYSQGDYGYTF. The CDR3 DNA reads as TGTGCCAGCAGTTACTCGCAGGGAGACTATGGCTACACCTTC.

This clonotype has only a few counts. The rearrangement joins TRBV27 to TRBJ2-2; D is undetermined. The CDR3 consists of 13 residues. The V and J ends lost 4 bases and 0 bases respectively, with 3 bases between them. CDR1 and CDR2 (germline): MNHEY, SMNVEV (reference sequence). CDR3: CASSYPNTGELFF. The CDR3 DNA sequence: TGTGCCAGCAGTTACCCGAACACCGGGGAGCTGTTTTTT.

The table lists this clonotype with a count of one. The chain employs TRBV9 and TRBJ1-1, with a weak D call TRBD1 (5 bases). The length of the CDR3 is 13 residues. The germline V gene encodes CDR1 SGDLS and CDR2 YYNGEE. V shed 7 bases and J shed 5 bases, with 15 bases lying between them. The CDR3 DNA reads TGTGCCAGCTCCGGTTCCGGGGGTACTGAAGCTTTCTTT. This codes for CASSGSGGTEAFF. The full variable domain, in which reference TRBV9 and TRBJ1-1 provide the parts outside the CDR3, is DSGVTQTPKHLITATGQRVTLRCSPRSGDLSVYWYQQSLDQGLQFLIQYYNGEERAKGNILERFSAQQFPDLHSELNLSSLELGDSALYFCASSGSGGTEAFFGQGTRLTVV.

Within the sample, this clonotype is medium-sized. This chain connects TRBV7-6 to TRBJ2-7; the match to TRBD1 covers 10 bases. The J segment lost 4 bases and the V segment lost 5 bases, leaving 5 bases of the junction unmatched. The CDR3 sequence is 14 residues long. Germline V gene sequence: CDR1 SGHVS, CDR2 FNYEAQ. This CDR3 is CASSNRDRGYEQYF. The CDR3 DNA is TGTGCCAGCAGCAACCGGGACAGGGGTTACGAGCAGTACTTC.

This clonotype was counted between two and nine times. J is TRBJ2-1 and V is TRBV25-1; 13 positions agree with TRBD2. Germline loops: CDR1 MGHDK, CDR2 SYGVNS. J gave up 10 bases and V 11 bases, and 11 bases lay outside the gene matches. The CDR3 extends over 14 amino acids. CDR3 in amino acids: CAAAPGTSGMEQFF. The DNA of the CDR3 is TGTGCCGCGGCTCCAGGGACTAGCGGGATGGAGCAGTTCTTC.

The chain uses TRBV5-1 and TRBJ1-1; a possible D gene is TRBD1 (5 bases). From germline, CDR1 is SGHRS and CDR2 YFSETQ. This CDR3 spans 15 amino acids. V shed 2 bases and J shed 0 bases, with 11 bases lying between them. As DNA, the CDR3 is TGCGCCAGCAGCTTAAAAGACAGCCTGAACACTGAAGCTTTCTTT. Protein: CASSLKDSLNTEAFF.